Listed here are 8 T cell receptor beta chains from one sample, sequenced in a study of TIL therapy for anti-PD-1-resistant metastatic lung cancer (dated by TCRdb to about 2021). The time point label, as the study defines it: pre-treatment sample, taken before nivolumab and TIL therapy. TCR beta CDR3 regions were amplified from genomic DNA by bias-controlled multiplex PCR with the immunoSEQ v3 hsTCRB kit. Imported from immuneACCESS, the table was reduced by TCRdb to in-frame sequences with V and J called. These copies leave out some clones; in studies compared against another copy, an unresolved V gene accounts for under half, and the cause of the remainder is not known. Here the sample has 55,000 or so clones; approximately 75% occur a single time. Roughly 3% of the sample lies in the top ten. Specimen: blood, collected at baseline. The receptors stem from a person between 30 and 79 years old with non-small cell lung cancer.

The CDR3 loop is CASSLEGWSYEQYF. The CDR3 nucleotides are TGTGCCAGCAGCTTAGAAGGGTGGTCCTACGAGCAGTACTTC. The chain is built from TRBV7-6 and TRBJ2-7; no clear D gene. Germline V CDR1 and CDR2: SGHVS, FNYEAQ. V gave up 1 base and J gave up 1 base, with 8 bases separating them. This CDR3 has 14 residues.

V gene TRBV27 combines with J gene TRBJ2-2; D ambiguous. Germline V gives CDR1 MNHEY, CDR2 SMNVEV (reference sequence). The CDR3 is 14 residues long. The ends were cut back, 6 bases at V and 0 bases at J, with 8 bases in the middle. CDR3 residues: CASRGSANTGELFF. In DNA, the CDR3 is TGTGCCAGCAGGGGTTCCGCGAACACCGGGGAGCTGTTTTTT.

The chain employs TRBV13 and TRBJ1-4; D is possibly TRBD1 (5 bases). With 2 bases removed from V and 4 bases from J, the gap between germline ends came to 8 bases. This CDR3 comprises 14 residues. Germline V CDR1 and CDR2: PRHDT, FYEKMQ (reference sequence). This CDR3 reads CASSLSRDNEKLFF. The CDR3 nucleotides are TGTGCCAGCAGCTTAAGCAGGGATAATGAAAAACTGTTTTTT.

This clone turned up a few times. This sequence joins TRBV3-1 (or the pseudogene TRBV3-2) and TRBJ2-7; the match to TRBD2 covers 13 bases. Germline CDR1 reads LGHDT; CDR2 reads YNNKEL (reference sequence). J gave up 4 bases and V 7 bases, and 4 bases lay outside the gene matches. This CDR3 has 14 amino acids. CDR3 amino acids: CASTRTSGGYEQYF. The CDR3 nucleotides are TGTGCCAGCACCAGGACTAGCGGGGGTTACGAGCAGTACTTC.

This chain joins TRBV10-2 and TRBJ2-3, with 8 bases fitting TRBD2. Germline V CDR1 and CDR2: WSHSY, SAAADI. The CDR3 loop spans 15 amino acids. Trimming at V came to 4 bases and at J to 6 bases, leaving 9 bases not matched to a gene. The CDR3 DNA reads TGCGCCAGCAGTGGAGGGCGGGAGGCGGTCGATACGCAGTATTTT. Translating it yields CASSGGREAVDTQYF.

The V and J genes are TRBV27 and TRBJ2-7; D may be TRBD2 (5 bases). Germline CDR1 reads MNHEY; CDR2 reads SMNVEV (reference sequence). CDR3 size: 13 residues. With 3 bases removed from V and 1 base from J, the gap between germline ends came to 7 bases. In nucleotides, the CDR3 is TGTGCCAGCAGTTTCGCGGGTTCCTACGAGCAGTACTTC. It encodes CASSFAGSYEQYF.

The V and J genes are TRBV4-3 and TRBJ2-1, with 10 bases that match TRBD1. V trimming: 4 bases; J trimming: 4 bases; junction bases outside the gene matches: 19. Germline CDR1 and CDR2: LGHNA and YSLEER. The CDR3 length is 20 residues. CDR3 amino acids: CASSPHWGQGYSSEYNEQFF. CDR3 in DNA: TGCGCCAGCAGCCCGCATTGGGGACAGGGGTATTCTAGCGAGTACAATGAGCAGTTCTTC.

The chain is built from TRBV10-3 and TRBJ1-1; D not resolved. Germline V gives CDR1 ENHRY, CDR2 SYGVKD. The CDR3 totals 14 residues. V was cut by 1 base and J by 7 bases, with 13 bases left in between. The CDR3 spells CAISELASRSEAFF. The CDR3 bases are TGTGCCATCAGTGAGTTAGCCTCCAGAAGTGAAGCTTTCTTT.